These T cell receptor beta chains were read from a single sample in a study of T cell clonotyping in hematopoietic cell transplantation. The protocol was immunoSEQ multiplex PCR, while the TCRdb copy is restricted to in-frame clones and leaves out a portion. The sample records 15,000 to 20,000 clones, 80% to 90% being singletons. The sequencing sample was made of peripheral blood mononuclear cells. These receptors were obtained from a woman in her thirties or forties in good health. Some clones in this sample may be carry-over from other donors' samples. Each CDR3 is given with its conserved first and last residue. A D gene is named only where the DNA matches it firmly. Where a row states a size, it is once, few, many or the class of an expanded clone; other rows omit it.

D gene: -; V gene: TRBV6-1; J gene: TRBJ1-5; clone size: -; CDR3 DNA: TGTGCCAGCAGTGATTGGAACAGGGAGAAGGGAAAGCCCCAGCATTTT; CDR3 protein: CASSDWNREKGKPQHF
D gene: TRBD1; V gene: TRBV5-1; J gene: TRBJ2-2; clone size: few; CDR3 DNA: TGCGCCAGCAGCCGTCGCGACAGGGGCGCCGTGGAGCTGTTTTTT; CDR3 protein: CASSRRDRGAVELFF
D gene: -; V gene: TRBV4-2; J gene: TRBJ2-7; clone size: -; CDR3 DNA: TGTGCCAGCAGCCGACAACCTAACCCCTCCTACGAGCAGTACTTC; CDR3 protein: CASSRQPNPSYEQYF
D gene: -; V gene: TRBV9; J gene: TRBJ1-1; clone size: -; CDR3 DNA: TGTGCCAGCAGCGCTTCCGGGAGGACAGATCCCCCGACTGAAGCTTTCTTT; CDR3 protein: CASSASGRTDPPTEAFF
D gene: -; V gene: TRBV6-6; J gene: TRBJ1-5; clone size: -; CDR3 DNA: TGTGCCAGTCGGAAGGATCAGCCCCAGCATTTT; CDR3 protein: CASRKDQPQHF
D gene: TRBD1; V gene: TRBV5-1; J gene: TRBJ1-5; clone size: -; CDR3 DNA: TGCGCCAGCAGCCAAACCGGGACAGGGGACCAGCCCCAGCATTTT; CDR3 protein: CASSQTGTGDQPQHF
D gene: -; V gene: TRBV9; J gene: TRBJ2-5; clone size: once; CDR3 DNA: TGTGCCAGCAGCGTAAGGGGGGCCGGTGAGACCCAGTACTTC; CDR3 protein: CASSVRGAGETQYF
D gene: -; V gene: TRBV11-2; J gene: TRBJ1-5; clone size: -; CDR3 DNA: TGTGCCAGCAGCTTAGACAGGTACAATCAGCCCCAGCATTTT; CDR3 protein: CASSLDRYNQPQHF
D gene: -; V gene: TRBV29-1; J gene: TRBJ1-2; clone size: -; CDR3 DNA: TGCAGCGTTGTGGGGTCCACTAACTATGGCTACACCTTC; CDR3 protein: CSVVGSTNYGYTF
D gene: -; V gene: TRBV28; J gene: TRBJ1-4; clone size: -; CDR3 DNA: TGTGCCAGCATTCCGATAGGGGAGGGAGAAAAACTGTTTTTT; CDR3 protein: CASIPIGEGEKLFF
D gene: -; V gene: TRBV7-2; J gene: TRBJ2-3; clone size: -; CDR3 DNA: TGTGCCAGCAGCCCCACAAGGGGCACAGATACGCAGTATTTT; CDR3 protein: CASSPTRGTDTQYF
D gene: TRBD1; V gene: TRBV5-6; J gene: TRBJ1-2; clone size: -; CDR3 DNA: TGTGCCAGCAGCTTGACGACAGGGCACTATGGCTACACCTTC; CDR3 protein: CASSLTTGHYGYTF
D gene: -; V gene: TRBV30; J gene: TRBJ2-7; clone size: -; CDR3 DNA: TGTGCCTGGAGTGTAGGGCTAGCGAGCTACGAGCAGTACTTC; CDR3 protein: CAWSVGLASYEQYF
D gene: TRBD1; V gene: TRBV25-1; J gene: TRBJ1-1; clone size: -; CDR3 DNA: TGTGCCAGCAGGAGGGGGCCGAACACTGAAGCTTTCTTT; CDR3 protein: CASRRGPNTEAFF
D gene: -; V gene: TRBV5-1; J gene: TRBJ2-2; clone size: -; CDR3 DNA: TGCGCCAGCAGCTTGGGGGTGAGTGGCGCGAACACCGGGGAGCTGTTTTTT; CDR3 protein: CASSLGVSGANTGELFF
D gene: -; V gene: TRBV30; J gene: TRBJ1-2; clone size: once; CDR3 DNA: TGTGCCTGGACAGCTAACTATGGCTACACCTTC; CDR3 protein: CAWTANYGYTF
D gene: TRBD2; V gene: TRBV7-9; J gene: TRBJ2-3; clone size: -; CDR3 DNA: TGTGCCAGCGCGGCGGGGGGGCGCATTACCACAGATACGCAGTATTTT; CDR3 protein: CASAAGGRITTDTQYF
D gene: -; V gene: TRBV5-6; J gene: TRBJ2-7; clone size: -; CDR3 DNA: TGTGCCAGCAGCTTTCTAGCAGATTCCTACGAGCAGTACTTC; CDR3 protein: CASSFLADSYEQYF
D gene: TRBD2; V gene: TRBV2; J gene: TRBJ2-3; clone size: once; CDR3 DNA: TGTGCCAGCAGTGATAGGTCAGCGGGGATTGATACGCAGTATTTT; CDR3 protein: CASSDRSAGIDTQYF
D gene: -; V gene: TRBV30; J gene: TRBJ2-7; clone size: -; CDR3 DNA: TGTGCCTGGAGTGTAGGGAATGAAGGCTACGAGCAGTACTTC; CDR3 protein: CAWSVGNEGYEQYF
D gene: -; V gene: TRBV4-3; J gene: TRBJ2-7; clone size: few; CDR3 DNA: TGCGCCAGCAGCCCAGGGCTGGCCGCGAAGAGCTCCTACGAGCAGTACTTC; CDR3 protein: CASSPGLAAKSSYEQYF
D gene: -; V gene: TRBV7-9; J gene: TRBJ1-1; clone size: -; CDR3 DNA: TGTGCCAGCAGCGTAGGGTTGGCGCAGACTGAAGCTTTCTTT; CDR3 protein: CASSVGLAQTEAFF
D gene: -; V gene: TRBV5-1; J gene: TRBJ1-6; clone size: -; CDR3 DNA: TGCGCCAGCAGCTTGGGAATGGGGGCGGCCAATTCACCCCTCCACTTT; CDR3 protein: CASSLGMGAANSPLHF
D gene: -; V gene: TRBV29-1; J gene: TRBJ2-7; clone size: -; CDR3 DNA: TGCAGCGTTGTGGCTAGGTCCGAGCAGTACTTC; CDR3 protein: CSVVARSEQYF
D gene: -; V gene: TRBV29-1; J gene: TRBJ2-1; clone size: -; CDR3 DNA: TGCAGCGTGGGCTTACTCACCCAGCGGTACAATGAGCAGTTCTTC; CDR3 protein: CSVGLLTQRYNEQFF
D gene: TRBD2; V gene: TRBV7-9; J gene: TRBJ2-7; clone size: once; CDR3 DNA: TGTGCCAGCAGCCGGACCGGGACTAGGGACTACGAGCAGTACTTC; CDR3 protein: CASSRTGTRDYEQYF
D gene: -; V gene: TRBV10-3; J gene: TRBJ2-1; clone size: -; CDR3 DNA: TGTGCCATCAGTGTCCTAGCGCTCCCTATCTACAATGAGCAGTTCTTC; CDR3 protein: CAISVLALPIYNEQFF
D gene: TRBD1; V gene: TRBV9; J gene: TRBJ1-2; clone size: -; CDR3 DNA: TGTGCCAGCAGGGGGACAGTCTATGGCTACACCTTC; CDR3 protein: CASRGTVYGYTF
D gene: TRBD2; V gene: TRBV9; J gene: TRBJ2-1; clone size: -; CDR3 DNA: TGTGCCAGCAGCGTAGATCTGGGACTAGCCTACAATGAGCAGTTCTTC; CDR3 protein: CASSVDLGLAYNEQFF
D gene: TRBD2; V gene: TRBV7-9; J gene: TRBJ2-7; clone size: -; CDR3 DNA: TGTGCCAGCAGCTATACTAGCGGGGCCGCCTACGAGCAGTACTTC; CDR3 protein: CASSYTSGAAYEQYF
D gene: -; V gene: TRBV6-6; J gene: TRBJ2-2; clone size: -; CDR3 DNA: TGTGCCAGCAGACCGGAGGTCACTAGGTCCACCGGGGAGCTGTTTTTT; CDR3 protein: CASRPEVTRSTGELFF
D gene: -; V gene: TRBV5-6; J gene: TRBJ1-5; clone size: -; CDR3 DNA: TGTGCCAGCAGCCCTGACAGAGGGCTTAGCAATCAGCCCCAGCATTTT; CDR3 protein: CASSPDRGLSNQPQHF
D gene: -; V gene: TRBV10-2; J gene: TRBJ2-3; clone size: -; CDR3 DNA: TGCGCCAGCAGCGCCCGGGCTGGGCAGTATTTT; CDR3 protein: CASSARAGQYF
D gene: -; V gene: TRBV4-3; J gene: TRBJ2-7; clone size: -; CDR3 DNA: TGCGCCAGCAGCCAAGATTGGGACCTGAACGAGCAGTACTTC; CDR3 protein: CASSQDWDLNEQYF
D gene: TRBD2; V gene: TRBV5-1; J gene: TRBJ2-5; clone size: -; CDR3 DNA: TGCGCCAGCAGCTTTGGAGCTCGGGAGGCGGAGACCCAGTACTTC; CDR3 protein: CASSFGAREAETQYF
D gene: -; V gene: TRBV10-3; J gene: TRBJ1-1; clone size: few; CDR3 DNA: TGTGCCATCAGTGAATCGGGGGTTAACACTGAAGCTTTCTTT; CDR3 protein: CAISESGVNTEAFF
D gene: -; V gene: TRBV6-6; J gene: TRBJ1-2; clone size: -; CDR3 DNA: TGTGCCAGCAGTTCAGGTGGACGGGAGCGAAACTATGGCTACACCTTC; CDR3 protein: CASSSGGRERNYGYTF
D gene: -; V gene: TRBV5-6; J gene: TRBJ2-7; clone size: -; CDR3 DNA: TGTGCCAGCAGCCAAAGGGGGGACGAGCAGTACTTC; CDR3 protein: CASSQRGDEQYF
D gene: -; V gene: TRBV9; J gene: TRBJ1-1; clone size: -; CDR3 DNA: TGTGCCAGCAGGTCAGGTGGCAGGAACACTGAAGCTTTCTTT; CDR3 protein: CASRSGGRNTEAFF
D gene: TRBD1; V gene: TRBV6-5; J gene: TRBJ2-5; clone size: -; CDR3 DNA: TGTGCCAGCAGTTACTCCCCGGGACAGCAAGAGACCCAGTACTTC; CDR3 protein: CASSYSPGQQETQYF
D gene: TRBD1; V gene: TRBV7-9; J gene: TRBJ2-3; clone size: -; CDR3 DNA: TGTGCCAGCAGCCCTCGGACAGGGGGCCTCACAGATACGCAGTATTTT; CDR3 protein: CASSPRTGGLTDTQYF
D gene: -; V gene: TRBV6-5; J gene: TRBJ2-2; clone size: -; CDR3 DNA: TGTGCCAGCAGCCGGGGTGAATTCGGGGAGCTGTTTTTT; CDR3 protein: CASSRGEFGELFF
D gene: TRBD2; V gene: TRBV4-3; J gene: TRBJ2-1; clone size: -; CDR3 DNA: TGCGCCAGCAGCCAAGTACCTAGCGGGAGAGATGAGCAGTTCTTC; CDR3 protein: CASSQVPSGRDEQFF
D gene: -; V gene: TRBV5-4; J gene: TRBJ2-7; clone size: -; CDR3 DNA: TGTGCCAGCAGCTTGGGATCAGCCTACGAGCAGTACTTC; CDR3 protein: CASSLGSAYEQYF
D gene: -; V gene: TRBV30; J gene: TRBJ2-7; clone size: once; CDR3 DNA: TGTGCCTGGAGTGTAAAGTTAAGGGCTGAGAGCTCCTACGAGCAGTACTTC; CDR3 protein: CAWSVKLRAESSYEQYF
D gene: -; V gene: TRBV7-9; J gene: TRBJ1-2; clone size: -; CDR3 DNA: TGTGCCAGCAGCCGGACTTTACCTACGGACGGAGGCTATGGCTACACCTTC; CDR3 protein: CASSRTLPTDGGYGYTF
D gene: TRBD1; V gene: TRBV29-1; J gene: TRBJ1-1; clone size: -; CDR3 DNA: TGCAGCGTCGCGGGACAGGGGGGGGGATTGACTGAAGCTTTCTTT; CDR3 protein: CSVAGQGGGLTEAFF
D gene: -; V gene: TRBV4-1; J gene: TRBJ1-5; clone size: -; CDR3 DNA: TGCGCCAGCAGCCATAGGCTTACCGGACAGCCCCAGCATTTT; CDR3 protein: CASSHRLTGQPQHF
D gene: TRBD1; V gene: TRBV6-1; J gene: TRBJ1-1; clone size: -; CDR3 DNA: TGTGCCAGCAGTGTCCCACAGGGGTTAGGGAACACTGAAGCTTTCTTT; CDR3 protein: CASSVPQGLGNTEAFF
D gene: TRBD1; V gene: TRBV7-2; J gene: TRBJ1-5; clone size: once; CDR3 DNA: TGTGCCAGCAGCGGGACAGGGACAAATCAGCCCCAGCATTTT; CDR3 protein: CASSGTGTNQPQHF
D gene: -; V gene: TRBV19; J gene: TRBJ1-6; clone size: -; CDR3 DNA: TGTGCCAGTAGTATTGCAGGGTGGTCACCCCTCCACTTT; CDR3 protein: CASSIAGWSPLHF
D gene: -; V gene: TRBV28; J gene: TRBJ1-4; clone size: -; CDR3 DNA: TGTGCCAGCAGTTTCTGGGACATCTCAACTAATGAAAAACTGTTTTTT; CDR3 protein: CASSFWDISTNEKLFF
D gene: -; V gene: TRBV5-1; J gene: TRBJ1-2; clone size: -; CDR3 DNA: TGCGCCAGCAGCTTAAGGGACATTTCGGCCGGCTACACCTTC; CDR3 protein: CASSLRDISAGYTF
D gene: -; V gene: TRBV14; J gene: TRBJ1-1; clone size: -; CDR3 DNA: TGTGCCAGCAGCCTATACTCGCAGAACACTGAAGCTTTCTTT; CDR3 protein: CASSLYSQNTEAFF
D gene: TRBD1; V gene: TRBV5-5; J gene: TRBJ1-2; clone size: -; CDR3 DNA: TGTGCCAGCAGCTTGGCCTCGGACAGGGACCTTAACTATGGCTACACCTTC; CDR3 protein: CASSLASDRDLNYGYTF